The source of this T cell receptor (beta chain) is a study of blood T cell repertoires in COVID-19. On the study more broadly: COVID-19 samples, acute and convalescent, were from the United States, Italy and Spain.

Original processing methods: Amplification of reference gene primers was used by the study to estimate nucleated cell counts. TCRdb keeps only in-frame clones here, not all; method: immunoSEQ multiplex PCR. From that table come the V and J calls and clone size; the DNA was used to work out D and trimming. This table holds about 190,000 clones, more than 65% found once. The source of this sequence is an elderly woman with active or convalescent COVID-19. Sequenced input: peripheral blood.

CDR3 amino acids: CASSQADRATEAFF. CDR3 DNA: TGTGCCAGCAGCCAAGCCGACAGGGCGACTGAAGCTTTCTTT. This chain links TRBV14 with TRBJ1-1, with TRBD1 matching over 7 bases. Germline assignment: CDR1 SGHDN and CDR2 FVKESK. Trimming removed 1 base from V and 5 bases from J; junction bases left unmatched: 4. The CDR3 extends over 14 amino acids.